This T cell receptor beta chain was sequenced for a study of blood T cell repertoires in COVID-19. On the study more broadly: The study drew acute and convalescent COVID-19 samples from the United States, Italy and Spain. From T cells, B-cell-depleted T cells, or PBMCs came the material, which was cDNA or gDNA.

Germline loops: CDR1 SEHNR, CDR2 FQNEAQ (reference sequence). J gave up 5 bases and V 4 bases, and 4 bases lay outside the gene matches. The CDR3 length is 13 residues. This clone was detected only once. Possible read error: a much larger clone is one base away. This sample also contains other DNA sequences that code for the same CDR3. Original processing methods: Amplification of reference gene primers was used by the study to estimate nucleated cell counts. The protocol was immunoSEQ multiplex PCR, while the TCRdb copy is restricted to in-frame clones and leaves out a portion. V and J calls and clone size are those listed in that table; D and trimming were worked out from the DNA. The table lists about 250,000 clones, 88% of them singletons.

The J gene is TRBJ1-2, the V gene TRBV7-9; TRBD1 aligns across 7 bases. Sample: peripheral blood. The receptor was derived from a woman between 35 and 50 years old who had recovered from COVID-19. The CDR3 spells CASSSDRDYGYTF. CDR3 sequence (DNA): TGTGCCAGCAGCTCCGACAGGGATTATGGCTACACCTTC.